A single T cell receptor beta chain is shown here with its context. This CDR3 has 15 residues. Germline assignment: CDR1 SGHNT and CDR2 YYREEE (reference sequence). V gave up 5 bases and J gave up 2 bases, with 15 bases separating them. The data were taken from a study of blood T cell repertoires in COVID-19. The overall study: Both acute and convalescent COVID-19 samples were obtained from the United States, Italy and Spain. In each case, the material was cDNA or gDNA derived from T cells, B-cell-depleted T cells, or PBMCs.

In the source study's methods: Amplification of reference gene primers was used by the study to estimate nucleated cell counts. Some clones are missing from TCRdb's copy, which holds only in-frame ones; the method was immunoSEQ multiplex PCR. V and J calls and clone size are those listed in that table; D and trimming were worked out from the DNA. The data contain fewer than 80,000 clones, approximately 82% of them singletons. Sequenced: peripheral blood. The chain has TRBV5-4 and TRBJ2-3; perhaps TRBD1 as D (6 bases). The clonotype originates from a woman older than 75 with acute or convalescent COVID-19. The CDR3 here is CASSQQGLYTDTQYF. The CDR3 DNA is TGTGCCAGCAGTCAACAGGGATTATACACAGATACGCAGTATTTT.